This T cell receptor beta chain was identified during a study of blood T cell repertoires in COVID-19. Study information: The origin of the acute and convalescent COVID-19 samples was the United States, Italy and Spain. Sources were T cells, B-cell-depleted T cells, or PBMCs; the material itself was cDNA or gDNA.

As handled by the study authors: Quantification of nucleated cells was approximated via reference gene primer amplification. TCRdb's copy holds only in-frame clones and misses some; the assay was immunoSEQ multiplex PCR. That table is the source of V, J and clone size, and D and trimming were worked out from the DNA. The sample holds over 85,000 clones, about 86% seen once. A few counts support this clone. The V end lost 4 bases, the J end lost 8 bases, and 11 bases lay between the germline ends. The CDR3 has 12 amino acids. The germline gives CDR1 MNHEY, CDR2 SVGAGI. The material sequenced was peripheral blood. V usage is TRBV6-5 and J usage is TRBJ1-2; no reliable D call. The source is a human donor in a cohort sampled during active COVID-19. The CDR3 sequence is CASSSRAIGYTF. CDR3 DNA sequence: TGTGCCAGCAGTTCGCGGGCTATCGGCTACACCTTC.